The count of the clone carrying this TCR beta chain is one. Its specificity is not known. The sample comes from a study of cytomegalovirus exposure and HLA in healthy donors. General study results and limits: Common viral pathogens (according to a later analysis) appeared linked to several of the most significant clusters. TCR beta chain V- and J-gene trimming was linked, in a later analysis, to a missense variant in DCLRE1C. Cytomegalovirus-associated status was assigned to about 150 TCR beta chains. TCR beta sequences numbering more than 15,000 were associated with HLA alleles at 0.05 false discovery rate in a later analysis.

V was pared by 8 bases and J by 4 bases, with 18 bases of the junction left unmatched. The CDR3 totals 18 residues. Germline V gene data show CDR1 as SNHLY and CDR2 as FYNNEI. With 60 Vbeta and 13 Jbeta primers, the PCR was carried out. The data were produced by immunoSEQ multiplex PCR, yet TCRdb's version contains in-frame clones alone and is incomplete. The repertoire includes 150,000 to 200,000 clones, about four fifths of them detected once, and 1% sits in the top ten. This TCR was recovered from a woman between 45 and 65 years old in good health and CMV-seropositive. Source material: PBMCs. This sequence joins TRBV2 and TRBJ1-1; 11 nucleotides align to TRBD1. Here the CDR3 reads CASGYSPGTGGFGTEAFF. CDR3 nucleotide sequence: TGTGCCAGCGGCTATTCCCCCGGGACAGGGGGTTTCGGCACTGAAGCTTTCTTT.